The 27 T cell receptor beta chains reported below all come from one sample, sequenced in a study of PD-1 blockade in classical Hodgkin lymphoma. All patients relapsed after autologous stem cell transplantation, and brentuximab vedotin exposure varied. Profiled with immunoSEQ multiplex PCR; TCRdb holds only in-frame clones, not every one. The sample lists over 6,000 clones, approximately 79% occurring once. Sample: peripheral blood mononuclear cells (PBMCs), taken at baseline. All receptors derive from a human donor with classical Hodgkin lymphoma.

CDR3 in amino acids: CASSPTTGSYGETQYF. In DNA form, the CDR3 reads TGCGCCAGCAGCCCTACGACAGGGTCGTACGGGGAGACCCAGTACTTC. J is TRBJ2-5 and V is TRBV4-1; 7 positions match TRBD1. This CDR3 is built from 16 residues. V trimming: 4 bases; J trimming: 5 bases; junction bases outside the gene matches: 13. CDR1 and CDR2 (germline): MGHRA, YSYEKL.

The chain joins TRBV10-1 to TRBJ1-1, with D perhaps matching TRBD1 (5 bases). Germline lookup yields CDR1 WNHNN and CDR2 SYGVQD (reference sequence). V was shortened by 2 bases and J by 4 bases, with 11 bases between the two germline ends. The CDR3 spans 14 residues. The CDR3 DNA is TGCGCCAGCAGTGAGAGGGTCGGGGGCACTGAAGCTTTCTTT. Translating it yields CASSERVGGTEAFF.

This CDR3 is CASSQGGDQPQHF. DNA of the CDR3: TGTGCCAGCTCACAAGGGGGAGATCAGCCCCAGCATTTT. This chain uses TRBV18 with TRBJ1-5, with D possibly being TRBD1 (6 bases). Trimming took off 4 bases at V and 5 bases at J, with 9 bases between the two ends. The CDR3 contains 13 residues. Germline loops: CDR1 KGHSH, CDR2 LQKENI.

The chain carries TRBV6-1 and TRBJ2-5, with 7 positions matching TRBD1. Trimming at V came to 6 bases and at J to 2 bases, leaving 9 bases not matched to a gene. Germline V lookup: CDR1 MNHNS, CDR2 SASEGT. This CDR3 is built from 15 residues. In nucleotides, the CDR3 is TGTGCCAGCAGAACGAGGGGGCGTAGACAAGAGACCCAGTACTTC. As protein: CASRTRGRRQETQYF.

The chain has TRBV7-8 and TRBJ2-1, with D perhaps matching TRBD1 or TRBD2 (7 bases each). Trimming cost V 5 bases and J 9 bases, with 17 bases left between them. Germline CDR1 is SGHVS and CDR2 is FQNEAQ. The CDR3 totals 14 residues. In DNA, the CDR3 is TGTGCCAGCAGCCAGGGGGGGGGCGCGGGTGAGCAGTTCTTC. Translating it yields CASSQGGGAGEQFF.

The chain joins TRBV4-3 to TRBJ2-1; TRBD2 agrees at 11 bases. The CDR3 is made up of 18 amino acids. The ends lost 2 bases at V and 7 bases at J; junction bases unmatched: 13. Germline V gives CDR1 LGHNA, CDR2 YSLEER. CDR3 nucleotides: TGCGCCAGCAGCCAAAGGTACCCCGGGACTAGCGGAAGGAATGAGCAGTTCTTC. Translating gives CASSQRYPGTSGRNEQFF.

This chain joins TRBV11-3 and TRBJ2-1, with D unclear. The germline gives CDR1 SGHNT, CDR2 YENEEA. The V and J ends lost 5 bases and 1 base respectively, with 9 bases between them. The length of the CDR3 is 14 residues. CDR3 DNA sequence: TGTGCCAGCAGCGTGAGTCGATCCTACAATGAGCAGTTCTTC. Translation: CASSVSRSYNEQFF.

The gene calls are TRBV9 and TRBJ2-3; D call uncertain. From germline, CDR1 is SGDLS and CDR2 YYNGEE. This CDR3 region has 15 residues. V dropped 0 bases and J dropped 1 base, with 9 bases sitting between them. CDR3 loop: CASSVEHSRTDTQYF. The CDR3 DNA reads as TGTGCCAGCAGCGTAGAGCACTCACGCACAGATACGCAGTATTTT.

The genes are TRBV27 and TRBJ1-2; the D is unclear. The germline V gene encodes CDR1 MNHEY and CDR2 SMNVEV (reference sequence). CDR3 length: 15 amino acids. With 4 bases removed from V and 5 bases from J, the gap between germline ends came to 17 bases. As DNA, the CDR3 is TGTGCCAGCAGTTCTGCGACGGGTGGTGGGTATGGCTACACCTTC. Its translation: CASSSATGGGYGYTF.

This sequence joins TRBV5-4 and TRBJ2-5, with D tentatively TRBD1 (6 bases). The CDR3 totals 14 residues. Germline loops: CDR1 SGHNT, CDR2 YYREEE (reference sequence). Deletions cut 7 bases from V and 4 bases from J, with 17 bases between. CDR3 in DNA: TGTGCCAGCCGGAACCAAGGGGGACGAGAGACCCAGTACTTC. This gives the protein CASRNQGGRETQYF.

The CDR3 is CATVALWGSNQPQHF. Written as DNA, the CDR3 is TGTGCCACAGTAGCGTTGTGGGGGAGCAATCAGCCCCAGCATTTT. The chain is built from TRBV19 and TRBJ1-5, with D possibly being TRBD1 (5 bases). Germline CDR1 reads LNHDA; CDR2 reads SQIVND (reference sequence). The CDR3 contains 15 residues. Between the trimmed V and J ends, which lost 10 bases and 1 base, there was a span of 17 bases.

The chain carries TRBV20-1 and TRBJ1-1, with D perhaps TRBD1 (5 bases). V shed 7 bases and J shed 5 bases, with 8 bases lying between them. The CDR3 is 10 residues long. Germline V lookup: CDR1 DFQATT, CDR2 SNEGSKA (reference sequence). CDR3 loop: CSGGGTEAFF. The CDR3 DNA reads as TGCAGTGGTGGGGGTACTGAAGCTTTCTTT.

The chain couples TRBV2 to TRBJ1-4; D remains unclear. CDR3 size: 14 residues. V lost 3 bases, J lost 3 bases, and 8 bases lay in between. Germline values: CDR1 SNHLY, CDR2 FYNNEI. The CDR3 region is CASSEEVSNEKLFF. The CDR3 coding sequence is TGTGCCAGCAGTGAGGAGGTATCTAATGAAAAACTGTTTTTT.

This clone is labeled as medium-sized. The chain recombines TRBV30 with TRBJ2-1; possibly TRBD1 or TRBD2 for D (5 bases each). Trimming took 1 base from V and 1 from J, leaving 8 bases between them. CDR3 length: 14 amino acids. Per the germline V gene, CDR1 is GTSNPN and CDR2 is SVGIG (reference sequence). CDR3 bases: TGTGCCTGGAGTGAAGGGGAGTCCTACAATGAGCAGTTCTTC. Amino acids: CAWSEGESYNEQFF.

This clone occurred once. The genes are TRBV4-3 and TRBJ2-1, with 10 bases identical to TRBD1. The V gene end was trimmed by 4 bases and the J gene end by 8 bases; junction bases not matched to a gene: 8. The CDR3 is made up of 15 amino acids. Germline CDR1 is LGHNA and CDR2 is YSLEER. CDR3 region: CASSLDRGRSYEQFF. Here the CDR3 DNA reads TGCGCCAGCAGCCTAGACAGGGGGCGAAGCTATGAGCAGTTCTTC.

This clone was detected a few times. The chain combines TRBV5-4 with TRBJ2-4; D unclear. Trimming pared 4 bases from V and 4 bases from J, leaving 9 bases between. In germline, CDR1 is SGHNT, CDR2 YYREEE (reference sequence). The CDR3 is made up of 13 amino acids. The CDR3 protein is CASSPPSKNIQYF. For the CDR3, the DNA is TGTGCCAGCAGCCCCCCTTCGAAAAACATTCAGTACTTC.

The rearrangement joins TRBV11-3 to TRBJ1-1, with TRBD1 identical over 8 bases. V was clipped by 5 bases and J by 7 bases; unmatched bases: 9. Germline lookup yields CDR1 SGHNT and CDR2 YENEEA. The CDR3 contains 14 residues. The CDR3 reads CASSIPGTGLEAFF. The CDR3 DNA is TGTGCCAGCAGCATACCCGGGACAGGCCTTGAAGCTTTCTTT.

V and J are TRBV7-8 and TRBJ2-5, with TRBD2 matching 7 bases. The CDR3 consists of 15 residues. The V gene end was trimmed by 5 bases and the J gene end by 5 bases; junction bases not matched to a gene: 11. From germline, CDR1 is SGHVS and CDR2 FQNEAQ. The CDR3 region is CASSRFTSAVETQYF. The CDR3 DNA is TGTGCCAGCAGCCGCTTTACTAGCGCGGTCGAGACCCAGTACTTC.

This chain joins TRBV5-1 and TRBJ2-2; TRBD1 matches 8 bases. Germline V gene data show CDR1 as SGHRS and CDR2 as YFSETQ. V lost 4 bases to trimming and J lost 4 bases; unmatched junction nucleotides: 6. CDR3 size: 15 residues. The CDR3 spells CASSTGQVATGELFF. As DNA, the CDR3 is TGCGCCAGCAGCACGGGACAGGTCGCCACCGGGGAGCTGTTTTTT.

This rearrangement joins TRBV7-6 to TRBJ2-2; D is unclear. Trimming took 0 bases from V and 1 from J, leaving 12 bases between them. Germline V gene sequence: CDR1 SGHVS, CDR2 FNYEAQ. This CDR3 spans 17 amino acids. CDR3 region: CASSLALPRMNTGELFF. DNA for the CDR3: TGTGCCAGCAGCTTAGCGCTTCCGCGGATGAACACCGGGGAGCTGTTTTTT.

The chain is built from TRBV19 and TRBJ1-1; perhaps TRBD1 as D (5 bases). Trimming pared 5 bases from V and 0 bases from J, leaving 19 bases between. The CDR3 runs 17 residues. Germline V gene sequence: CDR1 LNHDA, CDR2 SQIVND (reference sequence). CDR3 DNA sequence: TGTGCCAGTAGTCTAAGACGGGGCAAAGCCATGAACACTGAAGCTTTCTTT. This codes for CASSLRRGKAMNTEAFF.

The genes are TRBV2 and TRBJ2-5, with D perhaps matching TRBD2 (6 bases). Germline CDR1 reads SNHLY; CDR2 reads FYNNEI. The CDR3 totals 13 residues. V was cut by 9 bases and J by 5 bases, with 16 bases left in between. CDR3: CASRPGVRETQYF. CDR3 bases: TGTGCCAGTCGCCCGGGGGTGCGGGAGACCCAGTACTTC.

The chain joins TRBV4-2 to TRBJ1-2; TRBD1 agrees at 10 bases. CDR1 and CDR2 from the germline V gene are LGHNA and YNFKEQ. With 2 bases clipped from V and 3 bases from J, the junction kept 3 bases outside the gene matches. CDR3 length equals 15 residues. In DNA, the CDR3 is TGTGCCAGCAGCCAACCCGGGACAGGGGACTATGGCTACACCTTC. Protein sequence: CASSQPGTGDYGYTF.

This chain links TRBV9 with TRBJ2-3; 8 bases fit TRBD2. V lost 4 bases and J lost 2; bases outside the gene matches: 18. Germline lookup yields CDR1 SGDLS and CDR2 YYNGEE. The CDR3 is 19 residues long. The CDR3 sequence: CASSTIPTLLAAPTDTQYF. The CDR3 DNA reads TGTGCCAGCAGCACGATCCCCACTCTACTAGCGGCCCCCACAGATACGCAGTATTTT.

CDR3: CAWTFPAAGYTF. CDR3 in DNA: TGTGCCTGGACCTTCCCGGCAGCAGGCTACACCTTC. The chain couples TRBV30 to TRBJ1-2; D call uncertain. V was pared by 4 bases and J by 8 bases, with 14 bases between. Germline V CDR1 and CDR2: GTSNPN, SVGIG (reference sequence). The CDR3 has 12 residues. Combining the CDR3 with reference TRBV30 and TRBJ1-2 gives the whole variable domain SQTIHQWPATLVQPVGSPLSLECTVEGTSNPNLYWYRQAAGRGLQLLFYSVGIGQISSEVPQNLSASRPQDRQFILSSKKLLLSDSGFYLCAWTFPAAGYTFGSGTRLTVV.

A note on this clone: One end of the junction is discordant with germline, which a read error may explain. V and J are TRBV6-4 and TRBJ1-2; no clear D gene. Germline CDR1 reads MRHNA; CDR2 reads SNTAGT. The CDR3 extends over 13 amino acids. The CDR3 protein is CASRPDGFYGHTF. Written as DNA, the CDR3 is TGTGCCAGCAGACCAGACGGCTTTTATGGCCACACCTTC.

Written as DNA, the CDR3 is TGTGCCAGCAGCAACGGACTGAATTATAATTCACCCCTCCACTTT. Its translation: CASSNGLNYNSPLHF. The chain links TRBV5-8 to TRBJ1-6; D is unresolved. Trimming took off 4 bases at V and 4 bases at J, with 12 bases between the two ends. Looked up from germline, CDR1 is SGHTS and CDR2 is YDEGEE. CDR3 size: 15 residues.